A single sample is the source of the 10 T cell receptor beta chains below, sequenced in a study of blood T cells in healthy people across ages. Sample-barcoded 5' priming and a J-beta primer mix drove a second PCR of about 6 to 12 cycles. One entry per CDR3 protein results from TCRdb running MiXCR on the 5' RACE reads. The sample carries about 1.4 million distinct CDR3 sequences, approximately 63% recorded once. Sequenced: blood. The receptors derive from a man younger than 35 in good health.

The rearrangement uses TRBV7-2 and TRBJ2-4; D remains unclear. The end of the DNA is better explained by TRBJ2-7, so the J call may be wrong. CDR3 length: 15 residues. The germline V gene has CDR1 SGHTA and CDR2 FQGNSA. CDR3 region: CASSPLGSGTYEQYF. The CDR3, as DNA: TGTGCCAGCAGCCCTCTAGGCTCCGGAACCTACGAGCAGTACTTC.

This chain joins TRBV4-1 and TRBJ1-3, with D possibly matching TRBD1 (5 bases). Trimming cost V 1 base and J 2 bases, with 9 bases left between them. CDR1 and CDR2 (germline): MGHRA, YSYEKL. The CDR3 is 15 amino acids. The CDR3 loop reads CASSQVRGPGNTIYF. In DNA, the CDR3 is TGCGCCAGCAGCCAAGTTCGGGGCCCTGGAAACACCATATATTTT.

The chain recombines TRBV29-1 with TRBJ2-7, with D perhaps TRBD2 (5 bases). Germline V lookup: CDR1 SQVTM, CDR2 ANQGSEA. CDR3 length: 11 residues. Deletions cut 1 base from V and 6 bases from J, with 7 bases between. CDR3 sequence (DNA): TGCAGCGTTGAAGGCCTAGCCGAGCAGTACTTC. Its protein product is CSVEGLAEQYF.

The chain couples TRBV4-3 to TRBJ2-2; 7 bases are shared with TRBD1. Germline loops: CDR1 LGHNA, CDR2 YSLEER. Trimming at V came to 4 bases and at J to 6 bases, leaving 5 bases not matched to a gene. The CDR3 loop spans 14 amino acids. CDR3 DNA sequence: TGCGCCAGCAGCCGAACAGGGGAATCCGGGGAGCTGTTTTTT. Encoded protein: CASSRTGESGELFF.

This clonotype showed up many times. The rearrangement links TRBV7-2 to TRBJ2-1, with 10 bases identical to TRBD2. The CDR3 loop spans 16 amino acids. Germline lookup yields CDR1 SGHTA and CDR2 FQGNSA. V shed 6 bases and J 2 bases; nucleotides not matched to a gene: 7. The CDR3 reads CASRSRLAGTYNEQFF. The CDR3 DNA reads TGTGCCAGCAGGTCCAGACTAGCGGGCACCTACAATGAGCAGTTCTTC.

The chain has TRBV5-1 and TRBJ2-3; TRBD1 might be the D (5 bases). Germline values: CDR1 SGHRS, CDR2 YFSETQ. V was trimmed by 2 bases and J by 2 bases, leaving 15 bases between them. The CDR3 is 16 residues long. CDR3 nucleotide sequence: TGCGCCAGCAGCTTTCGGGTACAGGAGATCACAGATACGCAGTATTTT. Translation gives CASSFRVQEITDTQYF.

The chain couples TRBV7-2 to TRBJ2-7; 9 bases fit TRBD2. CDR1 and CDR2 (germline): SGHTA, FQGNSA. V was pared by 5 bases and J by 2 bases, with 10 bases of the junction left unmatched. The CDR3 spans 16 residues. CDR3 sequence reads: CASSLRASGATYEQYF. CDR3 in DNA: TGTGCCAGCAGCCTCCGGGCTAGCGGGGCAACCTACGAGCAGTACTTC.

This chain uses TRBV4-1 with TRBJ2-7; 8 bases are shared with TRBD1. With the DNA end fitting TRBJ2-5 better, the J assignment may be wrong. CDR3 length: 15 residues. Looked up from germline, CDR1 is MGHRA and CDR2 is YSYEKL. The CDR3 loop is CASSLQQQGDETQYF. The CDR3, as DNA: TGCGCCAGCAGCCTACAACAACAGGGGGACGAGACCCAGTACTTC.

This chain joins TRBV10-3 and TRBJ2-5; TRBD1 agrees at 7 bases. From germline, CDR1 is ENHRY and CDR2 SYGVKD. The V and J ends lost 5 bases and 1 base, in that order; junction bases with no gene match: 7. This CDR3 contains 15 residues. This CDR3 reads CAISLDRTGQETQYF. The CDR3 DNA follows: TGTGCCATCAGTCTCGATCGGACAGGCCAAGAGACCCAGTACTTC.

The chain links TRBV12-3 or TRBV12-4 to TRBJ2-3; D unclear. The CDR3 is 16 residues long. The germline V and J ends were trimmed by 2 bases and 0 bases, with 12 bases remaining between them. This CDR3 is CASSLFAASSTDTQYF. CDR3 bases: TGTGCCAGCAGTTTATTCGCGGCCTCTAGCACAGATACGCAGTATTTT.